One T cell receptor (beta chain) is described in this entry. This entry belongs to a study of blood T cell repertoires in COVID-19. Assay used: immunoSEQ multiplex PCR; TCRdb lists only in-frame clones, some missing. The sample shows roughly 59,000 clones, 70% to 80% of them seen only once. Trimming took 2 bases from V and 3 from J; bases not matched to a gene: 9. The germline gives CDR1 SGHRS, CDR2 YFSETQ. The CDR3 spans 16 residues. V is TRBV5-1 and J is TRBJ2-7; the match to TRBD1 covers 9 bases. This TCR came from a man older than 75 with acute or convalescent COVID-19. Sequencing used peripheral blood. The CDR3: CASSLLPGQGIYEQYF. Here the CDR3 DNA reads TGCGCCAGCAGCTTATTACCGGGACAGGGAATCTACGAGCAGTACTTC. Full variable domain (outside the CDR3, taken from reference TRBV5-1 and TRBJ2-7): KAGVTQTPRYLIKTRGQQVTLSCSPISGHRSVSWYQQTPGQGLQFLFEYFSETQRNKGNFPGRFSGRQFSNSRSEMNVSTLELGDSALYLCASSLLPGQGIYEQYFGPGTRLTVT.